This TCR beta chain was identified during a study of T cells in Graves' hyperthyroidism and ophthalmopathy. The CDR3 region is 8 residues in length, termini included. Germline loops: CDR1 SEHNR, CDR2 FQNEAQ (reference sequence). A note on this clonotype: Because the CDR3 is missing its conserved closing phenylalanine or tryptophan, this is likely a read error. No DNA is shown, since the ends of the CDR3 on it are uncertain; the CDR3 is the one TCRdb lists.

The investigators amplified TCR beta CDR3 regions from RNA transcripts. Carried out on the TCR CDR3, a first-round RT-PCR used the HTBI primer set. From the multiplex PCR reads, TCRdb called clonotypes with MiXCR, one entry per CDR3 protein. The repertoire consists of a few hundred thousand distinct CDR3 sequences, with roughly 45% occurring once and the leading ten covering approximately 44%. The V gene is TRBV7-9, the J gene TRBJ2-2. The sequencing input was peripheral blood or thyroid tissue (not recorded which). The sequence came from an adult woman with Graves' disease, either hyperthyroidism or ophthalmopathy (not recorded which). CDR3 residues: CASSDWTG.